The next 31 T cell receptor beta chains were all read from a single sample in a study of T-cell reconstitution after alpha-beta-depleted transplantation in children. Unique molecular identifiers tagged the TCRbeta library. TCRdb called the PCR reads again in MiXCR, with one record for every CDR3 protein. The repertoire holds approximately 980,000 distinct CDR3 sequences, less than 30% seen once, with roughly 31% in the top ten. The sequenced sample was PBMCs, mostly from graft donor cells, obtained 360 days after TCRalphabeta/CD19-depleted stem cell transplant. The receptors were gathered from a boy in the first two years of life who had a stem cell transplant for SCID, so the T cells may come from the graft donor.

This clonotype was detected only a few times. The chain uses TRBV12-3 or TRBV12-4 and TRBJ2-7, with D unclear. V was shortened by 1 base and J by 6 bases, with 13 bases between the two germline ends. This CDR3 is built from 14 residues. The CDR3 protein is CASSLVGQPIEQYF. The CDR3 DNA sequence: TGTGCCAGCAGTTTAGTAGGGCAGCCCATCGAGCAGTACTTC.

The rearrangement uses TRBV5-1 and TRBJ2-3; D is unclear. The CDR3 totals 13 residues. With 2 bases removed from V and 3 bases from J, the gap between germline ends came to 7 bases. Germline V gene data show CDR1 as SGHRS and CDR2 as YFSETQ. DNA for the CDR3: TGCGCCAGCAGCTTCCTAGAGACAGATACGCAGTATTTT. Translated, it gives CASSFLETDTQYF.

In this sample, this clonotype turned up a few times. This chain connects TRBV29-1 to TRBJ1-1; D is undetermined. The CDR3 extends over 12 amino acids. Germline CDR1 reads SQVTM; CDR2 reads ANQGSEA. V lost 4 bases and J 1 base, leaving 7 bases between the germline ends. The DNA for the CDR3 is TGCAGCGTTGTCGCGTCGAACACTGAAGCTTTCTTT. Its protein is CSVVASNTEAFF. Together with reference TRBV29-1 and TRBJ1-1, the CDR3 gives the full variable domain: SAVISQKPSRDICQRGTSLTIQCQVDSQVTMMFWYRQQPGQSLTLIATANQGSEATYESGFVIDKFPISRPNLTFSTLTVSNMSPEDSSIYLCSVVASNTEAFFGQGTRLTVV.

V usage is TRBV19 and J usage is TRBJ2-2; 7 bases fit TRBD2. The germline V gene encodes CDR1 LNHDA and CDR2 SQIVND (reference sequence). The J segment lost 0 bases and the V segment lost 7 bases, leaving 2 bases of the junction unmatched. The length of the CDR3 is 14 residues. CDR3 nucleotides: TGTGCCAGTACAAGCGGGGCGAACACCGGGGAGCTGTTTTTT. Protein: CASTSGANTGELFF.

This clonotype was observed a handful of times. The V and J genes are TRBV28 and TRBJ2-7, with TRBD2 matching 14 bases. This CDR3 comprises 16 residues. Germline trimming cut 8 bases from V and 5 bases from J; bases unmatched to any gene: 11. From germline, CDR1 is MDHEN and CDR2 SYDVKM. The CDR3 spells CASLAPGLAGAHEQYF. As DNA, the CDR3 is TGTGCCAGCTTGGCCCCGGGACTAGCGGGGGCCCACGAGCAGTACTTC.

A remark on this clonotype: Germline is not matched at one junction end, which may reflect a read error. This chain uses TRBV20-1 with TRBJ2-3, with D perhaps TRBD2 (5 bases). The CDR3 is 17 amino acids. Germline CDR1 and CDR2: DFQATT and SNEGSKA (reference sequence). CDR3 in amino acids: CCARLGLGRQDTDTQYF. The CDR3 region has the DNA TGCTGTGCTAGACTTGGACTCGGTCGCCAAGATACAGATACGCAGTATTTT.

This chain joins TRBV6-5 and TRBJ1-3, with D perhaps TRBD1 (5 bases). CDR3 length equals 17 residues. V dropped 2 bases and J dropped 0 bases, with 14 bases sitting between them. Germline V lookup: CDR1 MNHEY, CDR2 SVGAGI. The CDR3 sequence is CASSYSRRTRSGNTIYF. CDR3 DNA sequence: TGTGCCAGCAGTTACAGTCGCAGGACACGCTCTGGAAACACCATATATTTT.

This clonotype was observed a handful of times. The rearrangement links TRBV15 to TRBJ2-1; D is perhaps TRBD1 (5 bases). V gave up 0 bases and J gave up 4 bases, with 19 bases separating them. Per germline, CDR1 LNHNV and CDR2 YYDKDF (reference sequence). The CDR3 is made up of 18 amino acids. The CDR3 DNA sequence: TGTGCCACCAGCAGAGATCCACCGGACACGATAATTTACAATGAGCAGTTCTTC. This codes for CATSRDPPDTIIYNEQFF.

This clonotype has just one count. The chain employs TRBV20-1 and TRBJ2-2; 10 bases align to TRBD1. V lost 1 base and J lost 6; bases outside the gene matches: 2. Germline CDR1 reads DFQATT; CDR2 reads SNEGSKA (reference sequence). The length of the CDR3 is 14 residues. CDR3 bases: TGCAGTGCTAGAGGAGGACAGGGGGCCGGGGAGCTGTTTTTT. Protein sequence: CSARGGQGAGELFF.

There are a few counts of this clonotype. V is TRBV27 and J is TRBJ2-7; 12 nucleotides align to TRBD1. V gave up 6 bases and J gave up 2 bases; unmatched junction bases: 5. CDR1 MNHEY and CDR2 SMNVEV come from the germline V gene (reference sequence). The CDR3 extends over 15 amino acids. Here the CDR3 reads CASSFRDRGPYEQYF. CDR3 nucleotides: TGTGCCAGCAGCTTCCGGGACAGGGGGCCCTACGAGCAGTACTTC.

This chain joins TRBV6-1 and TRBJ2-1; no clear D gene. V gave up 0 bases and J gave up 0 bases, with 9 bases separating them. CDR1 is MNHNS and CDR2 is SASEGT in the germline V gene. The CDR3 is 16 residues long. In DNA, the CDR3 is TGTGCCAGCAGTGAAGCGGGCGGCAGCTCCTACAATGAGCAGTTCTTC. This translates into CASSEAGGSSYNEQFF.

This clonotype occurred a few times. The chain employs TRBV7-2 and TRBJ2-1; 12 nucleotides align to TRBD1. Unmatched junction bases numbered 11, after V lost 7 bases and J lost 10 bases. The CDR3 contains 15 residues. The germline V gene encodes CDR1 SGHTA and CDR2 FQGNSA. Written as DNA, the CDR3 is TGTGCCAGCACTCTCCGGGACAGGGGGCTTCAGGAGCAGTTCTTC. This gives the protein CASTLRDRGLQEQFF.

The chain combines TRBV7-8 with TRBJ2-7; D is perhaps TRBD1 (6 bases). Trimming took 1 base from V and 4 from J, leaving 20 bases between them. Germline values: CDR1 SGHVS, CDR2 FQNEAQ. The CDR3 is 17 residues long. The CDR3 nucleotides are TGTGCCAGCAGCTTAGTAGGGAGACTTGGGACATCTTACGAGCAGTACTTC. Protein product: CASSLVGRLGTSYEQYF.

The genes are TRBV5-1 and TRBJ2-5; D call uncertain. The ends were cut back, 3 bases at V and 5 bases at J, with 17 bases in the middle. Germline assignment: CDR1 SGHRS and CDR2 YFSETQ. The CDR3 sequence is 15 residues long. The CDR3, as DNA: TGCGCCAGCAGCTCCGGAGTCAAATTCGGGGAGACCCAGTACTTC. It specifies CASSSGVKFGETQYF.

The chain carries TRBV19 and TRBJ2-3; no clear D. In germline, CDR1 is LNHDA, CDR2 SQIVND (reference sequence). There are 15 residues in the CDR3. V was cut by 5 bases and J by 0 bases, with 12 bases left in between. DNA of the CDR3: TGTGCCAGTAGTCGCCGGCCAGCAAGCACAGATACGCAGTATTTT. Its translation is CASSRRPASTDTQYF.

The table lists this clonotype with many counts. This CDR3 is CASSLGASSYEQYF. The CDR3 DNA sequence: TGTGCCAGCAGTTTGGGGGCTTCCTCCTACGAGCAGTACTTC. This rearrangement joins TRBV12-3 or TRBV12-4 to TRBJ2-7; weak D call: TRBD1 (6 bases). The V and J ends lost 3 bases and 0 bases respectively, with 9 bases between them. This CDR3 is 14 amino acids long.

A few counts support this clonotype. V and J are TRBV5-1 and TRBJ1-2; TRBD1 might be the D (5 bases). CDR1 and CDR2 from the germline V gene are SGHRS and YFSETQ. The CDR3 extends over 12 amino acids. Trimming pared 7 bases from V and 3 bases from J, leaving 10 bases between. The CDR3 DNA reads TGCGCCAGCCGGGGGGACCACTATGGCTACACCTTC. Its translation is CASRGDHYGYTF.

The V call is TRBV27, the J call TRBJ2-3; D might be TRBD1 (6 bases). V was clipped by 8 bases and J by 2 bases, with 14 bases between them. The CDR3 totals 14 residues. Germline assignment: CDR1 MNHEY and CDR2 SMNVEV (reference sequence). CDR3 in amino acids: CASQKGHDTDTQYF. In DNA, the CDR3 is TGTGCCAGCCAGAAGGGACACGACACAGATACGCAGTATTTT.

This clonotype occurred many times. J is TRBJ2-3 and V is TRBV7-9; 7 positions match TRBD1. V lost 5 bases, J lost 4 bases, and 3 bases stayed unmatched. The CDR3 covers 13 residues. Germline CDR1 and CDR2: SEHNR and FQNEAQ (reference sequence). The CDR3 loop is CASSPGQADTQYF. Here the CDR3 DNA reads TGTGCCAGCAGCCCAGGACAGGCAGATACGCAGTATTTT.

The rearrangement uses TRBV12-3 or TRBV12-4 and TRBJ2-1; 11 bases are shared with TRBD2. V shed 7 bases, J shed 4 bases, and the junction held 12 bases outside the gene matches. CDR3 length: 17 residues. The CDR3 DNA follows: TGTGCCAGCACCCAGTTCGGTAGACTAGCGGGGTACAATGAGCAGTTCTTC. Protein product: CASTQFGRLAGYNEQFF.

This clonotype was detected only a few times. The genes are TRBV5-5 and TRBJ2-2, with D maybe TRBD2 (6 bases). This CDR3 contains 15 residues. V shed 4 bases and J shed 5 bases, with 15 bases lying between them. Germline CDR1 and CDR2: SGHKS and YYEKEE (reference sequence). The DNA for the CDR3 is TGTGCCAGCAGCCCTCGGGGGAAGTCAACCGGGGAGCTGTTTTTT. It specifies CASSPRGKSTGELFF.

This chain joins TRBV6-1 and TRBJ1-1; possible D gene TRBD1, 5 bases. Trimming took 8 bases from V and 1 from J, leaving 14 bases between them. The CDR3 has 14 amino acids. The germline CDR1 and CDR2 sequences are MNHNS and SASEGT. In DNA, the CDR3 is TGTGCCAGCGGCCGGGACCAGGGGAACACTGAAGCTTTCTTT. Protein product: CASGRDQGNTEAFF.

V and J are TRBV12-3 or TRBV12-4 and TRBJ2-5; perhaps TRBD2 as D (6 bases). V was shortened by 7 bases and J by 2 bases, with 17 bases between the two germline ends. The CDR3 is 15 residues long. DNA of the CDR3: TGTGCCAGCACATGGGACCTCGGGGGACAAGAGACCCAGTACTTC. It translates to CASTWDLGGQETQYF.

This clonotype appeared a few times. V gene TRBV19 combines with J gene TRBJ1-5; D is undetermined. The CDR3 contains 16 residues. Between the trimmed V and J ends, which lost 3 bases and 4 bases, there was a span of 16 bases. Germline CDR1 and CDR2: LNHDA and SQIVND (reference sequence). CDR3 sequence (DNA): TGTGCCAGTAGTATTGAAGGTAGACGGTCAAATCAGCCCCAGCATTTT. It translates to CASSIEGRRSNQPQHF.

The V call is TRBV6-1, the J call TRBJ1-2, with TRBD1 as a possible D gene (5 bases). From germline, CDR1 is MNHNS and CDR2 SASEGT. With 6 bases removed from V and 4 bases from J, the gap between germline ends came to 18 bases. This CDR3 is 15 amino acids long. The CDR3 loop reads CASSLDGTQGYGYTF. CDR3 DNA: TGTGCCAGCAGCCTCGACGGGACCCAAGGCTATGGCTACACCTTC.

This clonotype was counted a few times. V usage is TRBV13 and J usage is TRBJ2-3; a weak D match, TRBD1 (6 bases). V lost 5 bases, J lost 0 bases, and 12 bases lay in between. Germline-derived CDR1 and CDR2 are PRHDT and FYEKMQ (reference sequence). The CDR3 consists of 15 residues. The CDR3 coding sequence is TGTGCCAGCAGCGCCTACGGACAGAGCACAGATACGCAGTATTTT. The encoded protein is CASSAYGQSTDTQYF.

This clonotype occurred many times. V usage is TRBV12-3 or TRBV12-4 and J usage is TRBJ1-4; D perhaps matches TRBD1 (6 bases). The V gene lost 5 bases and the J gene lost 13 bases, with 11 bases spanning the gap. The CDR3 is made up of 11 amino acids. For the CDR3, the DNA is TGTGCCAGCAGTCTCGAGGGGGGACTGTTTTTT. Residues: CASSLEGGLFF.

The chain couples TRBV29-1 to TRBJ1-1; D is uncertain. The V end lost 5 bases, the J end lost 6 bases, and 16 bases lay between the germline ends. CDR1 is SQVTM and CDR2 is ANQGSEA in the germline V gene. CDR3 length: 13 amino acids. The DNA of the CDR3 is TGCAGCGTTCCGGACGGAGGCTTAGCTGAAGCTTTCTTT. Translated: CSVPDGGLAEAFF.

The V call is TRBV5-1, the J call TRBJ2-3; D remains ambiguous. V lost 0 bases and J 9 bases, leaving 14 bases between the germline ends. This CDR3 is 14 amino acids long. Germline CDR1 and CDR2: SGHRS and YFSETQ. CDR3 protein: CASSLGPSGETQYF. The CDR3 bases are TGCGCCAGCAGCTTGGGTCCTAGTGGCGAAACGCAGTATTTT.

The chain has TRBV12-3 or TRBV12-4 and TRBJ2-2; D is perhaps TRBD1 (6 bases). Trimming cost V 6 bases and J 1 base, with 15 bases left between them. The CDR3 consists of 16 residues. CDR3 protein: CASSLSDSVNTGELFF. The CDR3 DNA reads as TGTGCCAGCAGCTTGTCGGACAGTGTGAACACCGGGGAGCTGTTTTTT.

This clonotype was seen only a few times. V gene TRBV9 combines with J gene TRBJ2-5; D is uncertain. Trimming pared 2 bases from V and 7 bases from J, leaving 15 bases between. This CDR3 has 14 amino acids. Per the germline V gene, CDR1 is SGDLS and CDR2 is YYNGEE. The CDR3 sequence: CASSVHFQDGTQYF. The CDR3 nucleotides read TGTGCCAGCAGCGTCCACTTCCAAGATGGGACCCAGTACTTC.